This T cell receptor (beta chain) was recovered during a study of shared clonotypes between healthy human individuals. Assay used: immunoSEQ multiplex PCR; TCRdb lists only in-frame clones, some missing. Here the sample spans about 2.4 million clones, under 95% being singletons. The split of CD4+ cells yielded CD45RA+ naive and CD45RA-negative memory subsets. V lost 0 bases and J lost 4, with 9 bases in between. This CDR3 contains 14 residues. CDR1 and CDR2 (germline): ENHRY, SYGVKD. Sequenced sample: naive CD4+ T cells from PBMCs. Subset here: CD45RA+ positively selected. The sequence was obtained from a man aged 18 to 35 in good health. Some clones in this sample may be carry-over from other donors' samples. The chain recombines TRBV10-3 with TRBJ1-2, with a tentative D call TRBD1 (6 bases). CDR3 in amino acids: CAISESIGGYGYTF. The CDR3 nucleotides are TGTGCCATCAGTGAGTCGATAGGGGGCTATGGCTACACCTTC.